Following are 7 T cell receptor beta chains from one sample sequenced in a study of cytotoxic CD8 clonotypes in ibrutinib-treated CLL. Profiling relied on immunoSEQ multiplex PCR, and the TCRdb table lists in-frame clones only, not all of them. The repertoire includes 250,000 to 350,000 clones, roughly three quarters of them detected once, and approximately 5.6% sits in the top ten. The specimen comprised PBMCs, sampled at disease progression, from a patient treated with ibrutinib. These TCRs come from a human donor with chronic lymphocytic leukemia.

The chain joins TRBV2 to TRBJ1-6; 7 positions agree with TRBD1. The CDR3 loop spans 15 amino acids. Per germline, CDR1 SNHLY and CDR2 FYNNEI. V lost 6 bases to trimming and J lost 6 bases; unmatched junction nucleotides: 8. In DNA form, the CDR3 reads TGTGCCAGCAGACTTCCGGGACAGATTAATTCACCCCTCCACTTT. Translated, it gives CASRLPGQINSPLHF.

This chain's CDR3 is CASSVMAASYGYTF. CDR3 nucleotides: TGTGCCAGCAGTGTGATGGCAGCAAGCTATGGCTACACCTTC. The chain uses TRBV2 and TRBJ1-2; no clear D. V was cut by 4 bases and J by 4 bases, with 13 bases left in between. This CDR3 contains 14 residues. Per the germline V gene, CDR1 is SNHLY and CDR2 is FYNNEI.

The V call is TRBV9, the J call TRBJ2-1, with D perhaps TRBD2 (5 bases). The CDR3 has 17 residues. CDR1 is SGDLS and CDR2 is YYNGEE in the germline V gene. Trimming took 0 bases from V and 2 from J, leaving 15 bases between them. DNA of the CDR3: TGTGCCAGCAGCGTAGATGTAAGTGGGAGTCCCTACAATGAGCAGTTCTTC. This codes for CASSVDVSGSPYNEQFF. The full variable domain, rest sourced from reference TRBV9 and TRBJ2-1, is DSGVTQTPKHLITATGQRVTLRCSPRSGDLSVYWYQQSLDQGLQFLIQYYNGEERAKGNILERFSAQQFPDLHSELNLSSLELGDSALYFCASSVDVSGSPYNEQFFGPGTRLTVL.

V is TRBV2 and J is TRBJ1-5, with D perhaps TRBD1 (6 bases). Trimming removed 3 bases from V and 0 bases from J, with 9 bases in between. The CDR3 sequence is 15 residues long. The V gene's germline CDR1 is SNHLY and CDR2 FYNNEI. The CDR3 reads CASSDGGLSNQPQHF. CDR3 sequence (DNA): TGTGCCAGCAGTGACGGGGGGCTTAGCAATCAGCCCCAGCATTTT.

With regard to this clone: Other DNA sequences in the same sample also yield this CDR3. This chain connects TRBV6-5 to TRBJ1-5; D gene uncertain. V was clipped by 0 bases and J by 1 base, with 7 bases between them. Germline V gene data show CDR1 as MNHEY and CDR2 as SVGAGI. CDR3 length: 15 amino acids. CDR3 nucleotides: TGTGCCAGCAGTTACTCAGGCGGCAGCAATCAGCCCCAGCATTTT. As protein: CASSYSGGSNQPQHF.

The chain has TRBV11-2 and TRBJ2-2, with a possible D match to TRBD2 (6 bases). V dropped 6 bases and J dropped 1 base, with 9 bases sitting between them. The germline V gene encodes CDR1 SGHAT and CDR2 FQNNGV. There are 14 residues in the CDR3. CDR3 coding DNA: TGTGCCAGCAGACGCGGGGTGAACACCGGGGAGCTGTTTTTT. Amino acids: CASRRGVNTGELFF.

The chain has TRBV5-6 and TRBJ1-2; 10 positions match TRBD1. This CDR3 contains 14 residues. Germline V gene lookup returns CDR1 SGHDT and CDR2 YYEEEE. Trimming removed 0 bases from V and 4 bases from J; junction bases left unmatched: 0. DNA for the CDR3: TGTGCCAGCAGCTTGGGGACAGGGGGCTATGGCTACACCTTC. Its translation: CASSLGTGGYGYTF.